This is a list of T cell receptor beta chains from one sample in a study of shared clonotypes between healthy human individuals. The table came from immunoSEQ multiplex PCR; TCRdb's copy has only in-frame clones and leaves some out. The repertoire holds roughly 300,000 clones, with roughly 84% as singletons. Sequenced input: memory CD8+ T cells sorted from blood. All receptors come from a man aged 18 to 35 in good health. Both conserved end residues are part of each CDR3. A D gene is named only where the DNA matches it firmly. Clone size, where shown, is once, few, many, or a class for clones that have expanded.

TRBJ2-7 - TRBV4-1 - TGCGCCAGCAGCCAAGACGAGGCGGGCCGCGAGCAGTACTTC CASSQDEAGREQYF
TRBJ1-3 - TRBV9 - TGTGCCAGCAGCATGATCTCTGGAAACACCATATATTTT CASSMISGNTIYF
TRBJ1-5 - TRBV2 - TGTGCCAGCAGTGACGCGCCAGGGAATCAGCCCCAGCATTTT CASSDAPGNQPQHF
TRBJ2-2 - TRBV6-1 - TGTGCCAGCAGTGAATATCTGGGACATGAAAACACCGGGGAGCTGTTTTTT CASSEYLGHENTGELFF
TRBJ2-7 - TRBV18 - TGTGCCAGCTCACCATACGACAGTTCCTACGAGCAGTACTTC CASSPYDSSYEQYF
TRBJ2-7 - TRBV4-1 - TGCGCCAGCAGCCAAGAGGAGGCTACATGGTACGAGCAGTACTTC CASSQEEATWYEQYF
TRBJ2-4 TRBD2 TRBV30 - TGTGCCTGGAACGAGATCCCGGGGGGTGAAAACATTCAGTACTTC CAWNEIPGGENIQYF
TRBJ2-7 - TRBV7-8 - TGTGCCAGCAGCCCTCGACTCACCTTTAGCGAGCAGTACTTC CASSPRLTFSEQYF
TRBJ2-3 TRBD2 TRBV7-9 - TGTGCCAGCAGCTTGTCAGCGGGAGGGCCAGATACGCAGTATTTT CASSLSAGGPDTQYF
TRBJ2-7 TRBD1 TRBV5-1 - TGCGCCAGCAGCTTAGGACAGGGGGCAAGGTACGAGCAGTACTTC CASSLGQGARYEQYF
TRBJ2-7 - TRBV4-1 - TGCGCCAGCAGCCCACGGTTATCGGACTACGAGCAGTACTTC CASSPRLSDYEQYF
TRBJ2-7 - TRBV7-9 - TGTGCCACCATCCCAGAGGGCAGAGCCTACGAGCAGTACTTC CATIPEGRAYEQYF
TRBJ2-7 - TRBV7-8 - TGTGCCAGCAGCTTAGTCCCTGGCGAGCAGTACTTC CASSLVPGEQYF
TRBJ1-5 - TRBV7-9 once TGTGCCAGCAGCGCATTGGACAGCGGCAATCAGCCCCAGCATTTT CASSALDSGNQPQHF
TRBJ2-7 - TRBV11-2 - TGTGCCAGCAGCTTAGAGACAGAGTACGAGCAGTACTTC CASSLETEYEQYF
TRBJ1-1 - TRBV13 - TGTGCCAGCAGCTTAGGGTTCTGGTCAAACACTGAAGCTTTCTTT CASSLGFWSNTEAFF
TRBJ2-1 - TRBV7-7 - TGTGCTAGCAGCCAGAGGCGTCACAATGAGCAGTTCTTC CASSQRRHNEQFF
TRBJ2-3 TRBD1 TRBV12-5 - TGTGCTAGTGGTTTGGGACAGGGGAGGACAGATACGCAGTATTTT CASGLGQGRTDTQYF
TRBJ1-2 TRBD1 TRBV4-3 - TGCGCCAGCAGCCAAGACTTCGGACAGGAAGGCTACACCTTC CASSQDFGQEGYTF
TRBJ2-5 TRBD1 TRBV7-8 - TGTGCCAGCAGCTGGGACAGGGAAGAGACCCAGTACTTC CASSWDREETQYF
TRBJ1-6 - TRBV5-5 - TGTGCCAGCAGCCCGCGGGGAGGCTATAATTCACCCCTCCACTTT CASSPRGGYNSPLHF
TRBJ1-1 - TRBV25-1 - TGTGCCAGCAGTGAAGGGGGCCTCATGAACACTGAAGCTTTCTTT CASSEGGLMNTEAFF
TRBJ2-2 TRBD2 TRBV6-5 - TGTGCCAGCAGTTACTCGTCTAGCGGGAGAGTGGAGCTGTTTTTT CASSYSSSGRVELFF
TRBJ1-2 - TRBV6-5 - TGTGCCAACCTAGAGAGGGGGTACTATGGCTACACCTTC CANLERGYYGYTF
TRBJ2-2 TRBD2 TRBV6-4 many TGTGCCAGCAGTGACGGGACTAGCGGGACCGGGGAGCTGTTTTTT CASSDGTSGTGELFF
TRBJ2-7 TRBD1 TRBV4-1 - TGCGCCAGCAGCCAAGACAGGACAGGGAGCTCCTACGAGCAGTACTTC CASSQDRTGSSYEQYF
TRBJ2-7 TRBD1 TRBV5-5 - TGTGCCAGCAGCTTCCTATTCGGGACAGGAACCGAGCAGTACTTC CASSFLFGTGTEQYF
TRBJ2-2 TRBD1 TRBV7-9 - TGTGCCAGCAGCTTACCTTCAAAGACAGGGGAAGGCACCGGGGAGCTGTTTTTT CASSLPSKTGEGTGELFF
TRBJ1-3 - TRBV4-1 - TGCGCCAGCAGCTACGGAGGTACAGCCTCTGGAAACACCATATATTTT CASSYGGTASGNTIYF
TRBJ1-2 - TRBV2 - TGTGCCAGCAGTGGGACCTATGGCTACACCTTC CASSGTYGYTF
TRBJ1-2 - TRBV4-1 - TGCGCCAGCAGCCAAGATTGGGGAGCTTGGGAAGGCTACACCTTC CASSQDWGAWEGYTF
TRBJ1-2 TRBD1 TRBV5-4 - TGTGCCAGCAGCCAGCGACAGGGTGTGGATGGCTACACCTTC CASSQRQGVDGYTF
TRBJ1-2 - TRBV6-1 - TGTGCCAGCAGTGAAGCGAGGCAGGGAACCTATGGCTACACCTTC CASSEARQGTYGYTF
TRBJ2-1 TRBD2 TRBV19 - TGTGCCAGTAGTTTGACTAGCGGGAGATTCTACAATGAGCAGTTCTTC CASSLTSGRFYNEQFF
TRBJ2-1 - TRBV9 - TGTGCCAGCAGCGTAGCGGGAGTTTCCTACAATGAGCAGTTCTTC CASSVAGVSYNEQFF
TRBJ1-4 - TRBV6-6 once TGTGCCAGCAGTTATTGGGGGGCGACTAATGAAAAACTGTTTTTT CASSYWGATNEKLFF
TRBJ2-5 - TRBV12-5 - TGTGCTAGTGGATCCACCTCCGGCTACCAAGAGACCCAGTACTTC CASGSTSGYQETQYF
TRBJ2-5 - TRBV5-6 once TGTGCCAGCAGCTTGGAGGCCAGGCCCGAGACCCAGTACTTC CASSLEARPETQYF
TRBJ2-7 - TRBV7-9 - TGTGCCAGCAGCCCAACCCTTTTTGAGCCCTACGAGCAGTACTTC CASSPTLFEPYEQYF
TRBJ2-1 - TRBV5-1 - TGCGCCAGCAGCTTTACAGGACCCTTCAATGAGCAGTTCTTC CASSFTGPFNEQFF
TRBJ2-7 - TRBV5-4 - TGTGCCAGCAGCTTTAGGTCGGGGTCCCACGAGCAGTACTTC CASSFRSGSHEQYF